The 6 T cell receptor beta chains listed next were all sequenced from one sample in a study of graft-versus-host responses after intestinal transplantation. Method: immunoSEQ multiplex PCR; TCRdb's copy keeps in-frame clones and lacks some. The table lists some 90,000 clones, roughly 90% of them singletons. The antigens for these receptors are not known. Here the sequenced sample was unstimulated CD8+ T cells sorted from spleen or lymph node cells, taken before transplant. These receptors were obtained from a human donor who was the organ donor for an intestinal transplant.

The chain carries TRBV18 and TRBJ2-7, with TRBD2 as a possible D gene (5 bases). The CDR3 extends over 12 amino acids. Germline-derived CDR1 and CDR2 are KGHSH and LQKENI. The V gene lost 5 bases and the J gene lost 6 bases, with 11 bases spanning the gap. The CDR3 reads CASSDDRGEQYF. The CDR3 region has the DNA TGTGCCAGCTCAGATGACCGGGGCGAGCAGTACTTC.

This sequence joins TRBV19 and TRBJ2-3; 8 bases align to TRBD1. This CDR3 is built from 15 residues. V lost 3 bases and J lost 1; bases outside the gene matches: 3. Germline V CDR1 and CDR2: LNHDA, SQIVND (reference sequence). The CDR3 loop is CASSMMGQGTDTQYF. The CDR3 DNA follows: TGTGCCAGTAGTATGATGGGACAGGGCACAGATACGCAGTATTTT.

This clone was detected once. V and J are TRBV29-1 and TRBJ1-2, with unresolved D. Trimming took 4 bases from V and 7 from J, leaving 16 bases between them. This CDR3 spans 13 amino acids. Germline assignment: CDR1 SQVTM and CDR2 ANQGSEA. The CDR3 reads CSVGPEVSGGYTF. The CDR3 DNA is TGCAGCGTTGGGCCGGAGGTCTCTGGTGGCTACACCTTC.

The chain carries TRBV7-9 and TRBJ1-1, with D possibly TRBD1 on 5 matching bases. Germline V gene lookup returns CDR1 SEHNR and CDR2 FQNEAQ (reference sequence). Trimming pared 4 bases from V and 1 base from J, leaving 13 bases between. The CDR3 has 15 residues. The CDR3 DNA reads TGTGCCAGCAGCTGGGCGGGGCTAAAGAACACTGAAGCTTTCTTT. Amino acid sequence: CASSWAGLKNTEAFF.

The rearrangement links TRBV7-9 to TRBJ1-2; D ambiguous. This CDR3 spans 14 amino acids. The V gene's germline CDR1 is SEHNR and CDR2 FQNEAQ (reference sequence). Trimming removed 2 bases at V and 0 bases at J, with 7 bases between. The DNA of the CDR3 is TGTGCCAGCAGCTTATCGACAACTAACTATGGCTACACCTTC. It yields the protein CASSLSTTNYGYTF.

The genes are TRBV9 and TRBJ2-3; a weak D match, TRBD2 (5 bases). The CDR3 contains 14 residues. The germline CDR1 and CDR2 sequences are SGDLS and YYNGEE. Deletions cut 4 bases from V and 4 bases from J, with 13 bases between. For the CDR3, the DNA is TGTGCCAGCAGCTCAGGACTTCGGGCAGATACGCAGTATTTT. Translated, it gives CASSSGLRADTQYF. Using reference TRBV9 and TRBJ2-3 for the parts outside the CDR3, the full variable domain is DSGVTQTPKHLITATGQRVTLRCSPRSGDLSVYWYQQSLDQGLQFLIQYYNGEERAKGNILERFSAQQFPDLHSELNLSSLELGDSALYFCASSSGLRADTQYFGPGTRLTVL.